This note documents a single T cell receptor beta chain sequence. This specimen comes from a study of blood T cell repertoires in COVID-19. About the study: Nucleic acid was either cDNA or gDNA, and it came from T cells, B-cell-depleted T cells, or PBMCs.

As processed by the authors: Amplification from reference gene primers served as the basis for estimated nucleated cell counts. TCRdb keeps only in-frame clones here, not all; method: immunoSEQ multiplex PCR. V and J calls and clone size follow that table, whereas D and trimming were derived from the DNA. The sample has 78,000 or so clones, roughly 90% seen once. Sequenced material: peripheral blood. This receptor was taken from a woman aged 45 to 65 with acute or convalescent COVID-19.

The CDR3 coding sequence is TGCAGCGTCCGGGACAGGGGTTGGAAGAGCTACACCTTC. This codes for CSVRDRGWKSYTF. This chain connects TRBV29-1 to TRBJ1-2; 10 nucleotides align to TRBD1. J was trimmed by 9 bases and V by 6 bases; bases with no gene match: 10. Germline lookup yields CDR1 SQVTM and CDR2 ANQGSEA. The CDR3 totals 13 residues.